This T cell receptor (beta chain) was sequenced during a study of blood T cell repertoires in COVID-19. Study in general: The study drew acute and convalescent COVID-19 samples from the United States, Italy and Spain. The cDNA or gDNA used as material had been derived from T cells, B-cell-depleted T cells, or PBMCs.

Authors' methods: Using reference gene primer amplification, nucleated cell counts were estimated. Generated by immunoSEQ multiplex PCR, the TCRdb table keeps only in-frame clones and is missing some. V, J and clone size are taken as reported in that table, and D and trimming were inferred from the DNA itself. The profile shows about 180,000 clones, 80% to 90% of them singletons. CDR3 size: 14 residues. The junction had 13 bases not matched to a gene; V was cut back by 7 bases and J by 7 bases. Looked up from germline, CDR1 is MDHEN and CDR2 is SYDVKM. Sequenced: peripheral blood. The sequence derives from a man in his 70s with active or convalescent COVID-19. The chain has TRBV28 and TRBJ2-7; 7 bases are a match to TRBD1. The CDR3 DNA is TGTGCCAGCACGCGGACAGGCTTTCCGGGAGAGCAGTACTTC. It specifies CASTRTGFPGEQYF.